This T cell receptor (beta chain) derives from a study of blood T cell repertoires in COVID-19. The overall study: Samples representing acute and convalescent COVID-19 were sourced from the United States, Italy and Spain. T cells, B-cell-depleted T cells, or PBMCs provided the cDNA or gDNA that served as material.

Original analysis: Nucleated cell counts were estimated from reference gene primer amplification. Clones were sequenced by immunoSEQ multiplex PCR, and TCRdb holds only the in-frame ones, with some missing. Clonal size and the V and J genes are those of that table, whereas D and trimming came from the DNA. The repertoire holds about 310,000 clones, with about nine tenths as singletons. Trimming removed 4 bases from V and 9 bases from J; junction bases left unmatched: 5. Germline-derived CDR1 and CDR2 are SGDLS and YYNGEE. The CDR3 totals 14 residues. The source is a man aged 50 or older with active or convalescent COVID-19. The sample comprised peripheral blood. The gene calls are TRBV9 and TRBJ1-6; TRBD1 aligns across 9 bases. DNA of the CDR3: TGTGCCAGCAGCCGGGACAGGGCCGGTTCACCCCTCCACTTT. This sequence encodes CASSRDRAGSPLHF.